A selection of T cell receptor beta chains follows, all from one sample in a study of cytomegalovirus exposure and HLA in healthy donors. Only in-frame clones appear in the TCRdb table, and some are missing; sequencing was by immunoSEQ multiplex PCR. The data show roughly 140,000 clones, around three quarters seen once. The specimen was PBMCs. The receptor set was obtained from a middle-aged woman in good health and CMV-seronegative. Each CDR3 is given with its conserved first and last residue. D genes are given only for firm matches.

J: TRBJ1-3; D: NA; V: TRBV6-1; length: 16; DNA: TGTGCCAGCAGTGATGAGACTGATCGCAACGGAAACACCATATATTTT; CDR3: CASSDETDRNGNTIYF
J: TRBJ2-7; D: TRBD1; V: TRBV6-1; length: 16; DNA: TGTGCCAGCAGTGAAGCGGCCGGGACAGGATTCTACGAGCAGTACTTC; CDR3: CASSEAAGTGFYEQYF
J: TRBJ1-2; D: NA; V: TRBV11-2; length: 13; DNA: TGTGCCAGCAGCTTCACAGGGTTGCAAGGCTACACCTTC; CDR3: CASSFTGLQGYTF
J: TRBJ1-2; D: NA; V: TRBV14; length: 16; DNA: TGTGCCAGCAGCCCCCGGGCCATTGCATTGGGGGGAGGCTACACCTTC; CDR3: CASSPRAIALGGGYTF
J: TRBJ1-2; D: NA; V: TRBV5-4; length: 18; DNA: TGTGCCAGCAGCTTAGGTCGGGGAGACGGTGGTTGGACCTATGGCTACACCTTC; CDR3: CASSLGRGDGGWTYGYTF
J: TRBJ1-2; D: NA; V: TRBV4-1; length: 16; DNA: TGCGCCAGCAGCCAGGCCCGTGAGGGGGTGAACTATGGCTACACCTTC; CDR3: CASSQAREGVNYGYTF
J: TRBJ1-4; D: NA; V: TRBV18; length: 18; DNA: TGTGCCAGCTCACCACGATCTCAGACATACGCAACTAATGAAAAACTGTTTTTT; CDR3: CASSPRSQTYATNEKLFF
J: TRBJ1-6; D: NA; V: TRBV25-1; length: 14; DNA: TGTGCCAGCAGTACGCCCCGGGATAATTCACCCCTCCACTTT; CDR3: CASSTPRDNSPLHF
J: TRBJ1-6; D: NA; V: TRBV2; length: 13; DNA: TGTGCCAGCCGGGACACCGGCAATTCACCCCTCCACTTT; CDR3: CASRDTGNSPLHF
J: TRBJ2-2; D: NA; V: TRBV5-1; length: 16; DNA: TGCGCCAGCAGCTTGGCGGTCCAGGGGAACACCGGGGAGCTGTTTTTT; CDR3: CASSLAVQGNTGELFF
J: TRBJ2-7; D: NA; V: TRBV2; length: 13; DNA: TGTGCCAGCAAAACCGGGCCCCCGGGGGAGCAGTACTTC; CDR3: CASKTGPPGEQYF
J: TRBJ1-1; D: NA; V: TRBV5-1; length: 15; DNA: TGCGCCAGCAGCCAAACCAGGCTCCCGAACACTGAAGCTTTCTTT; CDR3: CASSQTRLPNTEAFF